This T cell receptor (beta chain) is drawn from a study of prognosis after radiotherapy for stage I lung cancer. On the study more broadly: The biologically effective dose of the SBRT radiotherapy was at least 100 Gy, given over 3 to 5 fractions. Patients in the cohort never received concurrent therapy with stereotactic body radiotherapy.

Genomic DNA was the source, and TCR beta CDR3 was amplified from it by two-round multiplex PCR. First-round PCR employed TRBV- and TRBJ-specific primers for each gene. MiXCR was run by TCRdb on the multiplex PCR reads, yielding one entry per CDR3 protein. This repertoire shows about 34,000 distinct CDR3 sequences, nearly 35% found once; its top ten account for roughly 15%. Whole-study results and caveats: Lower Shannon entropy after stereotactic body radiation therapy was observed in patients who went on to develop distant metastases.

About this clonotype: Its antigen is not known. An end of the junction does not agree with germline; a read error may underlie this.

Looked up from germline, CDR1 is DFQATT and CDR2 is SNEGSKA (reference sequence). CDR3 length: 14 residues. Sequences were derived from PBMCs, sampled before or after stereotactic body radiation therapy (not recorded which). The V gene is TRBV20-1, the J gene TRBJ2-3, with D possibly matching TRBD2 (7 bases). The source of this sequence is a donor of 50 years or more with non-small cell lung cancer. The CDR3 spells CSALEGGRTNTQYF. In nucleotides, the CDR3 is TGCAGTGCCCTAGAGGGGGGGCGCACAAATACGCAGTATTTT.